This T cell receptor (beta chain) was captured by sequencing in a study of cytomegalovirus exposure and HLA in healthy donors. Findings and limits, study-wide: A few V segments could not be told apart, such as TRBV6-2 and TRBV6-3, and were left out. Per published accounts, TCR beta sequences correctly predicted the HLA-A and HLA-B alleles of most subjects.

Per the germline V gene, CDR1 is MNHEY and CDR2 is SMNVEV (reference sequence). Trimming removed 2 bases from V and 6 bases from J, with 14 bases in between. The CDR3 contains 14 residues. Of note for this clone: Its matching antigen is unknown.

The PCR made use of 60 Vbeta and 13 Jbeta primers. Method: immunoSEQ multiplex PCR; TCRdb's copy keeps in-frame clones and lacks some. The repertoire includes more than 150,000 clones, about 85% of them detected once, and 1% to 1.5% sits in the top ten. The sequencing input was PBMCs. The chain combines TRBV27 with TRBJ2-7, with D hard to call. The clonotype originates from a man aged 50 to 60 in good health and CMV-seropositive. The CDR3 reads CASSLNRGVGEQYF. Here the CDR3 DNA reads TGTGCCAGCAGTTTAAATCGCGGTGTTGGCGAGCAGTACTTC.